This TCR beta chain appears in the sequencing data of a study of T cell responses to AZD1222 COVID-19 vaccine. General study results and limits: Sampling that yielded the repertoires occurred only after the peak T cell response.

Trimming cost V 2 bases and J 7 bases, with 14 bases left between them. The length of the CDR3 is 15 residues. The V gene's germline CDR1 is LNHDA and CDR2 SQIVND (reference sequence). As for this clone: Its antigen is not known.

TCRdb's table, derived via immunoSEQ multiplex PCR, lists solely in-frame clones and lacks some. The table shows 90,000 to 140,000 clones, with roughly nine tenths occurring only once. Second doses were pooled across both intervals (about 4 or about 12 weeks). The rearrangement uses TRBV19 and TRBJ1-4, with TRBD1 as a possible D gene (5 bases). The starting material was peripheral blood, obtained 28 days after the second AZD1222 dose. This TCR was sampled from an adult who received the AZD1222 COVID-19 vaccine. CDR3 DNA: TGTGCCAGTAGTATATGGACGGGGGAGGGTGAAAAACTGTTTTTT. Translated, it gives CASSIWTGEGEKLFF.